A single sample is the source of the 14 T cell receptor beta chains below, sequenced in a study of T cells in Graves' hyperthyroidism and ophthalmopathy. The CDR3 regions of TCR beta were amplified from RNA transcripts. A first-round RT-PCR of the TCR CDR3 used the HTBI primer set. TCRdb redid the calling of the multiplex PCR reads with MiXCR, one entry per CDR3 protein. Of over 700,000 distinct CDR3 sequences listed, about two fifths are singletons. Sequencing was carried out using blood. All receptors derive from a man between 18 and 35 years old with Graves' hyperthyroidism.

This clonotype came up once. One end of the junction does not line up with germline, which may come from a read error. The V gene is TRBV7-8, the J gene TRBJ1-1; tentatively, D is TRBD1 (5 bases). The CDR3 runs to 14 residues. From germline, CDR1 is SGHVS and CDR2 FQNEAQ. This chain's CDR3 is CASSQDPRAREAFF. The CDR3 bases are TGCGCCAGCAGCCAAGACCCCAGGGCTCGTGAAGCTTTCTTT. Based on the CDR3 plus reference TRBV7-8 and TRBJ1-1, the full variable domain is GAGVSQSPRYKVAKRGQDVALRCDPISGHVSLFWYQQALGQGPEFLTYFQNEAQLDKSGLPSDRFFAERPEGSVSTLKIQRTQQEDSAVYLCASSQDPRAREAFFGQGTRLTVV.

The rearrangement links TRBV19 to TRBJ1-1, with 7 bases that match TRBD1. The V gene's germline CDR1 is LNHDA and CDR2 SQIVND (reference sequence). This CDR3 has 18 residues. Trimming cost V 0 bases and J 0 bases; bases outside gene matches: 10. The CDR3 is CASSIDPDRKTMNTEAFF. As DNA, the CDR3 is TGTGCCAGTAGTATAGACCCGGACAGGAAGACCATGAACACTGAAGCTTTCTTT.

The chain uses TRBV20-1 and TRBJ1-5, with D possibly matching TRBD1 (6 bases). Germline V CDR1 and CDR2: DFQATT, SNEGSKA (reference sequence). V was pared by 6 bases and J by 3 bases, with 21 bases between. There are 16 residues in the CDR3. The CDR3 DNA reads as TGCAGTGCCAGTAGTATAGGGGGGACGCCCAATCAGCCCCAGCATTTT. This sequence encodes CSASSIGGTPNQPQHF.

The chain recombines TRBV12-3 or TRBV12-4 with TRBJ2-5, with TRBD2 matching 13 bases. The CDR3 has 18 amino acids. V dropped 1 base and J dropped 4; count of bases not matched to a gene: 9. The DNA for the CDR3 is TGTGCCAGCAGTTTAGGACTAGCGGGAGGAGGCGAGGTAGAGACCCAGTACTTC. Translating it yields CASSLGLAGGGEVETQYF.

V gene TRBV5-1 combines with J gene TRBJ2-7; 9 positions agree with TRBD1. CDR3 length: 15 amino acids. Germline values: CDR1 SGHRS, CDR2 YFSETQ. With 3 bases clipped from V and 2 bases from J, the junction kept 6 bases outside the gene matches. The CDR3 loop is CASSWATGGTYEQYF. Here the CDR3 DNA reads TGCGCCAGCAGCTGGGCGACAGGGGGGACCTACGAGCAGTACTTC. The variable domain in full, completed from reference TRBV5-1 and TRBJ2-7, reads KAGVTQTPRYLIKTRGQQVTLSCSPISGHRSVSWYQQTPGQGLQFLFEYFSETQRNKGNFPGRFSGRQFSNSRSEMNVSTLELGDSALYLCASSWATGGTYEQYFGPGTRLTVT.

This clonotype appeared a few times. A junction boundary mismatches the germline segment, possibly from a read error. The chain employs TRBV10-3 and TRBJ1-2; D remains ambiguous. The CDR3 extends over 14 amino acids. Looked up from germline, CDR1 is ENHRY and CDR2 is SYGVKD. The CDR3 here is CASSEDATLYGYTF. The CDR3 DNA sequence: TGTGCCAGCAGTGAGGATGCGACCCTCTATGGCTACACCTTC.

This clonotype was counted ten times or more. This rearrangement joins TRBV7-8 to TRBJ2-7, with D possibly being TRBD1 or TRBD2 (5 bases each). The CDR3 is made up of 15 amino acids. The V gene's germline CDR1 is SGHVS and CDR2 FQNEAQ. V dropped 5 bases and J dropped 0 bases, with 14 bases sitting between them. In nucleotides, the CDR3 is TGTGCCAGCAGCCCAGGGACGTCAAGCTCCTACGAGCAGTACTTC. Translating it yields CASSPGTSSSYEQYF. The whole variable domain, filled in from reference TRBV7-8 and TRBJ2-7, reads GAGVSQSPRYKVAKRGQDVALRCDPISGHVSLFWYQQALGQGPEFLTYFQNEAQLDKSGLPSDRFFAERPEGSVSTLKIQRTQQEDSAVYLCASSPGTSSSYEQYFGPGTRLTVT.

This clonotype was observed many times. The chain uses TRBV29-1 and TRBJ2-7; weak D call: TRBD1 (5 bases). Trimming shortened V by 3 bases and J by 2 bases, and 5 bases separated the two germline ends. The CDR3 loop spans 11 amino acids. CDR1 and CDR2 (germline): SQVTM, ANQGSEA. The CDR3 nucleotides read TGCAGCGTTGAGGACACCTACGAGCAGTACTTC. It translates to CSVEDTYEQYF.

V and J are TRBV20-1 and TRBJ2-5; TRBD2 matches 7 bases. CDR1 DFQATT and CDR2 SNEGSKA come from the germline V gene (reference sequence). J lost 2 bases, V lost 4 bases, and 7 bases had no gene match. This CDR3 has 14 amino acids. The CDR3: CSAIASGEQETQYF. The CDR3 nucleotides are TGCAGTGCTATTGCAAGCGGGGAGCAAGAGACCCAGTACTTC.

Of note for this clonotype: A much larger clonotype is one base distant, so this may be a read error. This likely comes from a read error, as the CDR3 has no conserved phenylalanine or tryptophan at its end. CDR3 coding DNA: TGCGCCACGCAGGGGGCGGGAGGCTACACCCTC. Encoded protein: CATQGAGGYTL. The V gene is TRBV5-1, the J gene TRBJ1-2, with TRBD1 matching over 8 bases. V shed 9 bases, J shed 8 bases, and the junction held 6 bases outside the gene matches. This CDR3 is 11 amino acids long. CDR1 is SGHRS and CDR2 is YFSETQ in the germline V gene.

Regarding this clonotype: A much larger clone is a single base away; this may be a read error. The CDR3 DNA is TGTGCCAGCAGCCGAGGACAGCCGGGATCACCCCTCCACTTT. This gives the protein CASSRGQPGSPLHF. The chain couples TRBV13 to TRBJ1-6; D possibly corresponds to TRBD1 (6 bases). The CDR3 has 14 residues. Per the germline V gene, CDR1 is PRHDT and CDR2 is FYEKMQ (reference sequence). V dropped 5 bases and J dropped 10 bases, with 15 bases sitting between them.

The sample holds one count of this clonotype. The chain is built from TRBV5-4 and TRBJ1-2; D uncertain. V lost 4 bases and J lost 4, with 14 bases in between. Germline V gene lookup returns CDR1 SGHNT and CDR2 YYREEE (reference sequence). This CDR3 is 14 amino acids long. The CDR3 nucleotides are TGTGCCAGCAGCGCCTATGGGGAGACCTATGGCTACACCTTC. Protein sequence: CASSAYGETYGYTF. The variable domain in full, completed from reference TRBV5-4 and TRBJ1-2, reads ETGVTQSPTHLIKTRGQQVTLRCSSQSGHNTVSWYQQALGQGPQFIFQYYREEENGRGNFPPRFSGLQFPNYSSELNVNALELDDSALYLCASSAYGETYGYTFGSGTRLTVV.

The chain is built from TRBV7-6 and TRBJ1-5; tentatively, D is TRBD1 (5 bases). Trimming took off 3 bases at V and 2 bases at J, with 11 bases between the two ends. The CDR3 is 15 residues long. The germline V gene has CDR1 SGHVS and CDR2 FNYEAQ. The CDR3 spells CASSFSGDGNQPQHF. The CDR3 nucleotides read TGTGCCAGCAGCTTCTCCGGGGACGGCAATCAGCCCCAGCATTTT.

There are a few counts of this clonotype. The chain carries TRBV19 and TRBJ1-1; 8 bases are shared with TRBD1. Germline CDR1 reads LNHDA; CDR2 reads SQIVND (reference sequence). Losses at the gene ends were 6 bases for V and 0 bases for J; bases not matched to a gene: 6. This CDR3 has 15 residues. Here the CDR3 reads CASSEDRGLNTEAFF. CDR3 sequence (DNA): TGTGCCAGTAGCGAAGACAGGGGACTGAACACTGAAGCTTTCTTT.